Each of the 25 T cell receptor beta chains below was sequenced from the same sample in a study of T cell changes during pregnancy in multiple sclerosis. This table comes from immunoSEQ multiplex PCR, and its TCRdb copy is limited to in-frame clones, with some not included. Of approximately 34,000 clones listed, around 93% were seen once; the top ten hold around 0.4%. The starting material was CD4+ T cells from peripheral blood mononuclear cells, obtained in the second trimester of pregnancy. Every receptor here comes from a female donor with multiple sclerosis, enrolled in a pregnancy study.

The J gene is TRBJ1-2, the V gene TRBV28; maybe TRBD1 (6 bases). The CDR3 runs 14 residues. Per the germline V gene, CDR1 is MDHEN and CDR2 is SYDVKM. The ends were cut back, 2 bases at V and 2 bases at J, with 9 bases in the middle. CDR3 sequence: CASSLPGQNYGYTF. The DNA for the CDR3 is TGTGCCAGCAGTTTACCCGGACAGAACTATGGCTACACCTTC.

This chain uses TRBV5-1 with TRBJ1-1; D is unresolved. V was cut by 3 bases and J by 4 bases, with 7 bases left in between. CDR1 is SGHRS and CDR2 is YFSETQ in the germline V gene. The CDR3 is made up of 12 amino acids. CDR3 sequence: CASSYVGTEAFF. Here the CDR3 DNA reads TGCGCCAGCAGCTATGTCGGCACTGAAGCTTTCTTT.

The chain is built from TRBV4-1 and TRBJ1-1, with D possibly matching TRBD1 (5 bases). Trimming pared 0 bases from V and 5 bases from J, leaving 7 bases between. Germline V lookup: CDR1 MGHRA, CDR2 YSYEKL. The CDR3 covers 13 residues. CDR3 in DNA: TGCGCCAGCAGCCAAGAACGGGGGACTGAAGCTTTCTTT. This sequence encodes CASSQERGTEAFF.

The chain carries TRBV6-1 and TRBJ2-7, with D hard to call. The CDR3 sequence is 13 residues long. V lost 2 bases and J lost 9, with 14 bases in between. Germline V CDR1 and CDR2: MNHNS, SASEGT. CDR3: CASSETYSGTQYF. In DNA, the CDR3 is TGTGCCAGCAGTGAAACTTACAGTGGAACGCAGTACTTC.

The rearrangement links TRBV5-1 to TRBJ1-2; D is unresolved. V was trimmed by 1 base and J by 3 bases, leaving 16 bases between them. CDR3 size: 16 residues. Germline V gene lookup returns CDR1 SGHRS and CDR2 YFSETQ. The CDR3, as DNA: TGCGCCAGCAGCTTGAATTCAGGAATGGGCGACTATGGCTACACCTTC. Its protein is CASSLNSGMGDYGYTF. Full variable domain (rest looked up from reference TRBV5-1 and TRBJ1-2): KAGVTQTPRYLIKTRGQQVTLSCSPISGHRSVSWYQQTPGQGLQFLFEYFSETQRNKGNFPGRFSGRQFSNSRSEMNVSTLELGDSALYLCASSLNSGMGDYGYTFGSGTRLTVV.

The sample holds a few counts of this clone. This chain uses TRBV7-9 with TRBJ1-1, with D hard to call. The CDR3 has 12 amino acids. Germline CDR1 and CDR2: SEHNR and FQNEAQ (reference sequence). V was cut by 8 bases and J by 2 bases, with 9 bases left in between. The CDR3: CASGSINTEAFF. DNA for the CDR3: TGTGCCAGCGGGAGCATTAACACTGAAGCTTTCTTT.

This chain joins TRBV18 and TRBJ2-7, with a possible D match to TRBD1 (6 bases). From germline, CDR1 is KGHSH and CDR2 LQKENI. Between the trimmed V and J ends, which lost 1 base and 7 bases, there was a span of 11 bases. This CDR3 is 13 amino acids long. The chain's CDR3 is CASSPQSGQEQYF. CDR3 sequence (DNA): TGTGCCAGCTCACCACAGTCCGGACAGGAGCAGTACTTC. Supplemented by reference TRBV18 and TRBJ2-7, the full variable domain reads NAGVMQNPRHLVRRRGQEARLRCSPMKGHSHVYWYRQLPEEGLKFMVYLQKENIIDESGMPKERFSAEFPKEGPSILRIQQVVRGDSAAYFCASSPQSGQEQYFGPGTRLTVT.

The CDR3 bases are TGCGCCAGCAGCAAGGGACAGTCCTACAATGAGCAGTTCTTC. It translates to CASSKGQSYNEQFF. This chain connects TRBV5-1 to TRBJ2-1, with TRBD1 matching over 7 bases. This CDR3 spans 14 amino acids. V shed 4 bases, J shed 1 base, and the junction held 2 bases outside the gene matches. Germline V gene sequence: CDR1 SGHRS, CDR2 YFSETQ.

The V call is TRBV5-1, the J call TRBJ1-1, with D possibly being TRBD1 (5 bases). Trimming shortened V by 6 bases and J by 4 bases, and 13 bases separated the two germline ends. This CDR3 is 13 amino acids long. Per the germline V gene, CDR1 is SGHRS and CDR2 is YFSETQ. The CDR3 nucleotides are TGCGCCAGCAAGGACGTAAGGGGCACTGAAGCTTTCTTT. Translation: CASKDVRGTEAFF. Variable domain in full (rest from reference TRBV5-1 and TRBJ1-1): KAGVTQTPRYLIKTRGQQVTLSCSPISGHRSVSWYQQTPGQGLQFLFEYFSETQRNKGNFPGRFSGRQFSNSRSEMNVSTLELGDSALYLCASKDVRGTEAFFGQGTRLTVV.

This clone was detected once. This chain connects TRBV7-6 to TRBJ2-5, with D unresolved. Trimming cost V 2 bases and J 4 bases, with 11 bases left between them. CDR3 size: 14 residues. The germline V gene encodes CDR1 SGHVS and CDR2 FNYEAQ. CDR3 region: CASSLSLVSETQYF. Here the CDR3 DNA reads TGTGCCAGCAGCTTATCCCTTGTTTCAGAGACCCAGTACTTC.

The J gene is TRBJ2-3, the V gene TRBV18, with TRBD2 identical over 13 bases. The length of the CDR3 is 17 residues. Germline values: CDR1 KGHSH, CDR2 LQKENI. V was clipped by 3 bases and J by 2 bases; unmatched bases: 5. The chain's CDR3 is CASSPQGLAGNTDTQYF. CDR3 sequence (DNA): TGTGCCAGCTCACCCCAGGGACTAGCGGGGAACACAGATACGCAGTATTTT. Drawing the rest from reference TRBV18 and TRBJ2-3, the complete variable domain is NAGVMQNPRHLVRRRGQEARLRCSPMKGHSHVYWYRQLPEEGLKFMVYLQKENIIDESGMPKERFSAEFPKEGPSILRIQQVVRGDSAAYFCASSPQGLAGNTDTQYFGPGTRLTVL.

The chain uses TRBV4-1 and TRBJ1-4, with TRBD1 matching over 7 bases. This CDR3 is built from 13 residues. Germline-derived CDR1 and CDR2 are MGHRA and YSYEKL. Germline trimming cut 5 bases from V and 5 bases from J; bases unmatched to any gene: 2. The CDR3 DNA is TGCGCCAGCAGCACGACAGGGAATGAAAAACTGTTTTTT. Translated: CASSTTGNEKLFF.

The chain is built from TRBV5-4 and TRBJ2-2; the match to TRBD2 covers 9 bases. Germline CDR1 and CDR2: SGHNT and YYREEE (reference sequence). V dropped 3 bases and J dropped 6; count of bases not matched to a gene: 3. The CDR3 spans 14 residues. Here the CDR3 DNA reads TGTGCCAGCAGCTCTAAGCGGGGGGCCGGGGAGCTGTTTTTT. Its protein product is CASSSKRGAGELFF. Filled out from reference TRBV5-4 and TRBJ2-2, the complete variable domain reads ETGVTQSPTHLIKTRGQQVTLRCSSQSGHNTVSWYQQALGQGPQFIFQYYREEENGRGNFPPRFSGLQFPNYSSELNVNALELDDSALYLCASSSKRGAGELFFGEGSRLTVL.

The V gene is TRBV30, the J gene TRBJ1-5, with unresolved D. The germline V and J ends were trimmed by 3 bases and 5 bases, with 8 bases remaining between them. There are 12 residues in the CDR3. CDR1 and CDR2 from the germline V gene are GTSNPN and SVGIG (reference sequence). Here the CDR3 reads CAWSDTDQPQHF. CDR3 nucleotide sequence: TGTGCCTGGAGCGACACCGATCAGCCCCAGCATTTT. Combining the CDR3 with reference TRBV30 and TRBJ1-5 gives the whole variable domain SQTIHQWPATLVQPVGSPLSLECTVEGTSNPNLYWYRQAAGRGLQLLFYSVGIGQISSEVPQNLSASRPQDRQFILSSKKLLLSDSGFYLCAWSDTDQPQHFGDGTRLSIL.

V usage is TRBV27 and J usage is TRBJ1-2, with D possibly TRBD1 on 6 matching bases. CDR3 size: 14 residues. Trimming left V 5 bases short and J 4 bases short, with 14 bases between. The germline V gene has CDR1 MNHEY and CDR2 SMNVEV (reference sequence). CDR3 DNA sequence: TGTGCCAGCAGTGTCAGGGGCTTGAGCTATGGCTACACCTTC. Translated, it gives CASSVRGLSYGYTF.

The gene calls are TRBV5-4 and TRBJ2-7; 7 bases agree with TRBD2. The CDR3 is 15 amino acids. The J segment lost 2 bases and the V segment lost 3 bases, leaving 8 bases of the junction unmatched. Germline V gene sequence: CDR1 SGHNT, CDR2 YYREEE (reference sequence). As DNA, the CDR3 is TGTGCCAGCAGCTCCAGGGCGGGAGCGGCCTACGAGCAGTACTTC. Translation gives CASSSRAGAAYEQYF.

The V call is TRBV19, the J call TRBJ1-1; D remains ambiguous. Looked up from germline, CDR1 is LNHDA and CDR2 is SQIVND (reference sequence). CDR3 size: 15 residues. The germline V and J ends were trimmed by 3 bases and 0 bases, with 11 bases remaining between them. The CDR3, as DNA: TGTGCCAGTAGTATTTCGCGGGTCATGAACACTGAAGCTTTCTTT. Translated: CASSISRVMNTEAFF.

The rearrangement joins TRBV28 to TRBJ1-5; tentative D call: TRBD1 (5 bases). Germline CDR1 reads MDHEN; CDR2 reads SYDVKM. Trimming removed 2 bases from V and 0 bases from J, with 14 bases in between. The CDR3 runs to 17 residues. In DNA form, the CDR3 reads TGTGCCAGCAGTTTAAAGGGGCAAGGTTTTAGCAATCAGCCCCAGCATTTT. It is translated as CASSLKGQGFSNQPQHF.

V is TRBV19 and J is TRBJ2-5, with 8 nucleotides matching TRBD1. Germline-derived CDR1 and CDR2 are LNHDA and SQIVND (reference sequence). The CDR3 contains 15 residues. After removal of 1 base from V and 5 bases from J, the junction contained 6 bases not matched to a gene. The CDR3 sequence is CASSIGAGGRETQYF. CDR3 sequence (DNA): TGTGCCAGTAGTATAGGGGCAGGGGGCCGGGAGACCCAGTACTTC.

The CDR3 bases are TGTGCCAGCAGCCAATTTGGGGGCGCGACAGCCTACGAGCAGTACTTC. As protein: CASSQFGGATAYEQYF. The chain couples TRBV4-2 to TRBJ2-7; a weak D match, TRBD1 (6 bases). Germline V lookup: CDR1 LGHNA, CDR2 YNFKEQ. Trimming pared 2 bases from V and 2 bases from J, leaving 16 bases between. The CDR3 has 16 residues.

The chain recombines TRBV29-1 with TRBJ1-2, with 9 bases aligning to TRBD1. Germline V gene sequence: CDR1 SQVTM, CDR2 ANQGSEA. CDR3 length equals 10 residues. V lost 4 bases and J lost 10; bases outside the gene matches: 1. In DNA, the CDR3 is TGCAGCGTTGGGGACAGGGACTACACCTTC. Amino acids: CSVGDRDYTF.

The chain's CDR3 is CASSFRTSGKTYEQYF. The CDR3 DNA reads TGTGCCAGCAGCTTCCGGACTAGCGGGAAGACCTACGAGCAGTACTTC. V is TRBV5-8 and J is TRBJ2-7; TRBD2 aligns across 12 bases. CDR3 length: 16 amino acids. The J segment lost 2 bases and the V segment lost 2 bases, leaving 5 bases of the junction unmatched. Germline V gene lookup returns CDR1 SGHTS and CDR2 YDEGEE.

This clone appeared a few times. The gene calls are TRBV7-6 and TRBJ1-4; 7 bases match TRBD1. CDR3 length: 15 residues. Germline lookup yields CDR1 SGHVS and CDR2 FNYEAQ. V dropped 5 bases and J dropped 7; count of bases not matched to a gene: 10. The CDR3: CASSQNRGGSEKLFF. As DNA, the CDR3 is TGTGCCAGCAGCCAGAACAGGGGAGGCAGTGAAAAACTGTTTTTT.

The rearrangement joins TRBV28 to TRBJ2-2, with D maybe TRBD1 (6 bases). Trimming left V 6 bases short and J 1 base short, with 12 bases between. Germline V CDR1 and CDR2: MDHEN, SYDVKM. This CDR3 has 15 residues. The CDR3 bases are TGTGCCAGCAGGCCGGGACACATGAACACCGGGGAGCTGTTTTTT. It is translated as CASRPGHMNTGELFF.

The chain recombines TRBV19 with TRBJ1-2, with 8 bases matching TRBD1. CDR3 length: 13 amino acids. From germline, CDR1 is LNHDA and CDR2 SQIVND (reference sequence). J lost 7 bases, V lost 7 bases, and 8 bases had no gene match. The CDR3 region has the DNA TGTGCCAGTACCCCTCAGGGGGCGGCTGGCTACACCTTC. Its translation is CASTPQGAAGYTF.